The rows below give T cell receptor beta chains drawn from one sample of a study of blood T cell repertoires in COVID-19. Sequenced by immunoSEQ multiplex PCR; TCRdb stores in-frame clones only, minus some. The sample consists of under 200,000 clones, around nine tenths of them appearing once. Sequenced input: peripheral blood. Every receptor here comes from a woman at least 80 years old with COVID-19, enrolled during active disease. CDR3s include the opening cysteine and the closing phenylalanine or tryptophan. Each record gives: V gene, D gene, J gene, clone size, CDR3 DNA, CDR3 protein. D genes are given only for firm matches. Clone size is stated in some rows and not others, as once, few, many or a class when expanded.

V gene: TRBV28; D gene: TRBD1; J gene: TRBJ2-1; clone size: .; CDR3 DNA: TGTGCCAGCAGTTTGGGGCAGGGGGTCTACAATGAGCAGTTCTTC; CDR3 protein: CASSLGQGVYNEQFF
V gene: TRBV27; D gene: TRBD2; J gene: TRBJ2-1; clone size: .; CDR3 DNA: TGTGCCAGCAGTTCAATCTCCCCGGGACTAGCGGGAGATAATGAGCAGTTCTTC; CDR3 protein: CASSSISPGLAGDNEQFF
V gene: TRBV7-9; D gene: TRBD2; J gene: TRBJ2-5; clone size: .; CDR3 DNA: TGTGCCAGCAGCTGGGGACTAGCGGGGACCCAAGAGACCCAGTACTTC; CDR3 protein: CASSWGLAGTQETQYF
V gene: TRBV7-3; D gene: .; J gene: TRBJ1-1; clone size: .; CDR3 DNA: TGTGCCAGCAGCGCCGGTCAGGGATCAGAAGCTTTCTTT; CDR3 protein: CASSAGQGSEAFF
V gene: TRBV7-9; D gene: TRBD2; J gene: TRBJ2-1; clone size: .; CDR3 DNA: TGTGCCAGCAGCTTCCTATCAAGCGGGAACTCCTACAATGAGCAGTTCTTC; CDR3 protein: CASSFLSSGNSYNEQFF
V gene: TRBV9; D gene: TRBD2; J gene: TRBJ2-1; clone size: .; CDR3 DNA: TGTGCCAGCAGCCCCGGTGATAGCGGGATTCGGTTCTTC; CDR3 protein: CASSPGDSGIRFF
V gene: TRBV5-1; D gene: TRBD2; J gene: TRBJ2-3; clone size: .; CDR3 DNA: TGCGCCAGCAGTGCGGGACTAGCGGAACCTTCATATACGCAGTATTTT; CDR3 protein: CASSAGLAEPSYTQYF
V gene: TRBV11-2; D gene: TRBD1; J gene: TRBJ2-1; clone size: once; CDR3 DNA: TGTGCCAGCAGCGGCCACAGGGGGTTGGCGGGAACCCGTTTCTTC; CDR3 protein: CASSGHRGLAGTRFF
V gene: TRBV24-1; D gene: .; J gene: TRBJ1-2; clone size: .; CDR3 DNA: TGTGCCACCAGCACGCGCACGGCTAACTATGGCTACACCTTC; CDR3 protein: CATSTRTANYGYTF
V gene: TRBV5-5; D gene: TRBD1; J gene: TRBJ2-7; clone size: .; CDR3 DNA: TGTGCCAGCAGCTTACAGGGGGGACGGATTTACGAGCAGTACTTC; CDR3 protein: CASSLQGGRIYEQYF
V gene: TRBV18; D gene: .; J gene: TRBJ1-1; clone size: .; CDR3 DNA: TGTGCCAGCTCAACAGGGTATGACACTGAAGCTTTCTTT; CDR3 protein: CASSTGYDTEAFF
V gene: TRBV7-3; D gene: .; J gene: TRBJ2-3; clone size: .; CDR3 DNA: TGTGCCAGCAGTAACGCTTTCGGTGATACGCAGTATTTT; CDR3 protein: CASSNAFGDTQYF
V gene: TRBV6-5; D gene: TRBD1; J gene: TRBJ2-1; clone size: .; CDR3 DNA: TGTGCCAGCAGCGGAAGGGACAGGGGTCGCGAGCAGTTCTTC; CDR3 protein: CASSGRDRGREQFF
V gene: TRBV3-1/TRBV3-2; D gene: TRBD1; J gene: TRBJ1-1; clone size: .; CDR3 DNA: TGTGCCAGCAGCGTGCACAGGGGCGCTGAAGCTTTCTTT; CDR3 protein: CASSVHRGAEAFF
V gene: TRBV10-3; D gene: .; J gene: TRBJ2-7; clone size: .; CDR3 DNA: TGTGCCATCAGTGAGCGGCCGGAGGACGAGCAGTACTTC; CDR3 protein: CAISERPEDEQYF
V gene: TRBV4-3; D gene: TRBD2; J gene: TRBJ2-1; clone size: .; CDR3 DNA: TGCGCCAGCAGCCAGCAAACTAGCGGGAGATTTATCGGTAATGAGCAGTTCTTC; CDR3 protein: CASSQQTSGRFIGNEQFF
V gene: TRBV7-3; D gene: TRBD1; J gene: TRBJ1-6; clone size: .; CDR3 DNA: TGTGCCAGCAGCTTACCCCGGGACAGGGTTAGTTCACCCCTCCACTTT; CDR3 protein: CASSLPRDRVSSPLHF
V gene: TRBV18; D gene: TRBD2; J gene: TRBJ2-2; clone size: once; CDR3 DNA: TGTGCCAGCTCACCCAGACTAGCGGGAGGAGTCACCGGGGAGCTGTTTTTT; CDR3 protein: CASSPRLAGGVTGELFF
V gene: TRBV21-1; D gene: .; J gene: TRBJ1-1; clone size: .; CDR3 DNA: TGTGCCCACGGGGGAGGTCCCACTGAAGCTTTCTTT; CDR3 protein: CAHGGGPTEAFF
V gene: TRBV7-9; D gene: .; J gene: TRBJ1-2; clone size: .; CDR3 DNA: TGTGCCAGCAGCTTAGCGTGGGCGTCGGGGGGCTACACCTTC; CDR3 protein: CASSLAWASGGYTF
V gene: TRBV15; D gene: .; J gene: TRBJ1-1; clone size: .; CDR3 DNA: TGTGCCACCAGCAGAGATGGCCAGTTGAACACTGAAGCTTTCTTT; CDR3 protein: CATSRDGQLNTEAFF
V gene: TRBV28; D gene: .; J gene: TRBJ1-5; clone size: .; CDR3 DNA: TGTGCCAGCAGCTCAGCCCAGGTTGGCAATCAGCCCCAGCATTTT; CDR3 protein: CASSSAQVGNQPQHF
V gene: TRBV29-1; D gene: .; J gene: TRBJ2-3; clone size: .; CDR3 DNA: TGCAGCGTCGCAACCGGGAGCACAGATACGCAGTATTTT; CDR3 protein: CSVATGSTDTQYF
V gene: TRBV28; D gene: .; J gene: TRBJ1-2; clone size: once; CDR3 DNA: TGTGCCAGCAGTTCAGGACAGCACTATGGCTACACCTTC; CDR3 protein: CASSSGQHYGYTF
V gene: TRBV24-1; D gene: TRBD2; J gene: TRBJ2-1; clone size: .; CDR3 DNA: TGTGCCACCAGTACCCCCCTTAGCGGGAGTCGACGGAATGAGCAGTTCTTC; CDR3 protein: CATSTPLSGSRRNEQFF
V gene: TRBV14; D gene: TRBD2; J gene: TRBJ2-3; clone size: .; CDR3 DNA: TGTGCCAGCAGCTCTAGCGGAATTGGCGCAGATACGCAGTATTTT; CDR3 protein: CASSSSGIGADTQYF
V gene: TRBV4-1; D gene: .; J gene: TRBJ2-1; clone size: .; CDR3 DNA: TGCGCCAGCAGCCAAGATAACCAGGGTATCGATGAGCAGTTCTTC; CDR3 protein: CASSQDNQGIDEQFF
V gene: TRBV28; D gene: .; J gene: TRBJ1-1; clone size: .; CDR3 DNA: TGTGCCAGCAGTCCCGACAGAGAAGCTTTCTTT; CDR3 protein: CASSPDREAFF
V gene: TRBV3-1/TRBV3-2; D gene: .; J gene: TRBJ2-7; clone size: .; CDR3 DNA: TGTGCCAGCAGCCAAGCGGTCTACGAGCAGTACTTC; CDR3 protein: CASSQAVYEQYF
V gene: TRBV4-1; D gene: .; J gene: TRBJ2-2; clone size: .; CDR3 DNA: TGCGCCAGCAGTGGAGGGACCGCGAACACCGGGGAGCTGTTTTTT; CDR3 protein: CASSGGTANTGELFF
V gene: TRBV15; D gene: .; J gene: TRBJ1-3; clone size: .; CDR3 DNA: TGTGCCACCAGCAGCAGGGCGTACGGAAACACCATATATTTT; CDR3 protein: CATSSRAYGNTIYF
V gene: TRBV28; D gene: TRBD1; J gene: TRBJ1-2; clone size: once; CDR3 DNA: TGTGCCAGCAGCCTGACAGGGGCCCACTATGGCTACACCTTC; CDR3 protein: CASSLTGAHYGYTF